What follows are 26 T cell receptor beta chains derived from one specimen sequenced in a study of early T cells in non-severe SARS-CoV-2 infection. From the 5' RACE reads, TCRdb called clonotypes with MiXCR, one entry per CDR3 protein. The sample has 61,000 or so distinct CDR3 sequences, approximately 12% seen once. The sequences come from whole blood, collected at baseline. The receptors stem from an adult who was a healthcare worker with PCR-confirmed SARS-CoV-2 infection or an uninfected control (not recorded which). The donor label of this sample is uncertain.

This clonotype was seen more than once but under ten times. This chain connects TRBV10-2 to TRBJ1-5, with D unclear. The CDR3 has 15 residues. V shed 3 bases and J shed 3 bases, with 12 bases lying between them. Germline V lookup: CDR1 WSHSY, CDR2 SAAADI. The chain's CDR3 is CASSEISGLNQPQHF. The CDR3 nucleotides read TGCGCCAGCAGTGAAATCTCCGGGCTCAATCAGCCCCAGCATTTT.

V is TRBV18 and J is TRBJ2-3; 14 bases agree with TRBD2. With 4 bases clipped from V and 4 bases from J, the junction kept 4 bases outside the gene matches. This CDR3 comprises 16 residues. Germline lookup yields CDR1 KGHSH and CDR2 LQKENI. CDR3 sequence: CASSLGTSGGADTQYF. The CDR3 coding sequence is TGTGCCAGCTCACTCGGGACTAGCGGGGGAGCAGATACGCAGTATTTT.

The chain employs TRBV4-2 and TRBJ1-2; weak D call: TRBD1 (5 bases). This CDR3 spans 15 amino acids. Trimming took off 7 bases at V and 8 bases at J, with 23 bases between the two ends. Per the germline V gene, CDR1 is LGHNA and CDR2 is YNFKEQ. CDR3 region: CASIPEMGQAAGYTF. CDR3 nucleotides: TGTGCCAGCATTCCTGAGATGGGGCAGGCTGCGGGCTACACCTTC.

This clonotype came up many times. V and J are TRBV2 and TRBJ2-2, with 10 positions matching TRBD1. This CDR3 contains 18 residues. Trimming cost V 6 bases and J 4 bases; bases outside gene matches: 14. Per the germline V gene, CDR1 is SNHLY and CDR2 is FYNNEI. This CDR3 reads CASRAQVVGQGVTGELFF. CDR3 bases: TGTGCCAGCAGAGCCCAAGTAGTCGGACAGGGGGTCACCGGGGAGCTGTTTTTT.

The rearrangement links TRBV29-1 to TRBJ1-4; 10 bases fit TRBD1. V was clipped by 7 bases and J by 7 bases; unmatched bases: 6. This CDR3 comprises 13 residues. The germline gives CDR1 SQVTM, CDR2 ANQGSEA. Here the CDR3 reads CSADGTGAEKLFF. The DNA of the CDR3 is TGCAGCGCGGACGGGACAGGGGCTGAAAAACTGTTTTTT.

The chain combines TRBV5-4 with TRBJ2-2; 7 bases map to TRBD2. V dropped 4 bases and J dropped 1; count of bases not matched to a gene: 7. Germline CDR1 SGHNT, CDR2 YYREEE (reference sequence). The CDR3 is 16 residues long. The CDR3 bases are TGTGCCAGCAGCCCTAGCGGACGGTTGAACACCGGGGAGCTGTTTTTT. Residues: CASSPSGRLNTGELFF.

The CDR3, as DNA: TGTGCCAGTAGTATGGAAAGGGAGCAGCCCCAGCATTTT. Translated, it gives CASSMEREQPQHF. The J gene is TRBJ1-5, the V gene TRBV19; D not resolved. The CDR3 spans 13 residues. Germline assignment: CDR1 LNHDA and CDR2 SQIVND (reference sequence). Trimming removed 3 bases from V and 7 bases from J, with 10 bases in between.

In this sample, this clonotype turned up many times. The chain employs TRBV6-6 and TRBJ2-1; 10 positions match TRBD2. CDR1 and CDR2 (germline): MNHNY, SVGAGI (reference sequence). V gave up 6 bases and J gave up 9 bases; unmatched junction bases: 11. The CDR3 totals 15 residues. The CDR3 sequence is CASRIDSGGASEQFF. For the CDR3, the DNA is TGTGCCAGCAGAATCGACAGCGGGGGGGCGTCTGAGCAGTTCTTC.

This clonotype showed up just a few times. V usage is TRBV6-5 and J usage is TRBJ2-6; D gene uncertain. The germline gives CDR1 MNHEY, CDR2 SVGAGI. The CDR3 is 15 residues long. V lost 2 bases, J lost 1 base, and 6 bases lay in between. The CDR3 region has the DNA TGTGCCAGCAGTTACGGGGATTCTGGGGCCAACGTCCTGACTTTC. It encodes CASSYGDSGANVLTF.

This clonotype was seen a few times. The V gene is TRBV30, the J gene TRBJ2-3; 8 positions match TRBD2. The J segment lost 14 bases and the V segment lost 6 bases, leaving 7 bases of the junction unmatched. CDR1 GTSNPN and CDR2 SVGIG come from the germline V gene (reference sequence). This CDR3 is 10 amino acids long. The DNA for the CDR3 is TGTGCCTGTGCTAGCGGGTTTTTGTATTTT. This translates into CACASGFLYF.

Only a few counts were recorded for this clonotype. The V and J genes are TRBV29-1 and TRBJ2-5, with TRBD1 matching over 7 bases. V trimming: 0 bases; J trimming: 4 bases; junction bases outside the gene matches: 5. CDR3 size: 14 residues. Per the germline V gene, CDR1 is SQVTM and CDR2 is ANQGSEA. CDR3 loop: CSVEEEAGGETQYF. The CDR3 DNA reads TGCAGCGTTGAAGAGGAGGCAGGGGGAGAGACCCAGTACTTC.

Comments on this clonotype: A junction boundary mismatches the germline segment, possibly from a read error. The rearrangement joins TRBV2 to TRBJ1-1; possible D gene TRBD1, 6 bases. This CDR3 is 14 amino acids long. Germline values: CDR1 SNHLY, CDR2 FYNNEI. The CDR3 reads CASSPDRKNTEAFF. CDR3 bases: TGTGCCAGCAGTCCCGACAGGAAGAACACTGAAGCTTTTTTT.

J is TRBJ1-1 and V is TRBV18; 7 bases match TRBD1. The V and J ends lost 6 bases and 4 bases, in that order; junction bases with no gene match: 2. This CDR3 comprises 12 residues. In germline, CDR1 is KGHSH, CDR2 LQKENI. The CDR3 DNA sequence: TGTGCCAGCTCCCAGGGGGGCACTGAAGCTTTCTTT. This encodes CASSQGGTEAFF.

V and J are TRBV12-3 or TRBV12-4 and TRBJ2-3, with D maybe TRBD2 (5 bases). The V end lost 3 bases, the J end lost 0 bases, and 7 bases lay between the germline ends. The CDR3 sequence is 14 residues long. This CDR3 is CASSLRTSTDTQYF. In DNA, the CDR3 is TGTGCCAGCAGTTTGCGGACTAGCACAGATACGCAGTATTTT.

This clonotype was seen at least ten times. The chain has TRBV5-5 and TRBJ1-6; weak D call: TRBD1 (5 bases). V shed 0 bases and J shed 4 bases, with 14 bases lying between them. CDR1 and CDR2 from the germline V gene are SGHKS and YYEKEE (reference sequence). The CDR3 is 17 residues long. The chain's CDR3 is CASSLALLGDYNSPLHF. CDR3 nucleotide sequence: TGTGCCAGCAGCTTGGCTCTATTGGGGGATTATAATTCACCCCTCCACTTT.

This clonotype was observed many times. The rearrangement uses TRBV5-1 and TRBJ2-7; D may be TRBD1 (6 bases). CDR1 is SGHRS and CDR2 is YFSETQ in the germline V gene. The ends were cut back, 2 bases at V and 7 bases at J, with 13 bases in the middle. CDR3 length: 13 residues. The CDR3 coding sequence is TGCGCCAGCAGCTTTACAGGGTTGGAGGAGCAGTACGTC. This translates into CASSFTGLEEQYV.

This clonotype came up a few times. The rearrangement links TRBV6-5 to TRBJ1-1; D uncertain. The V end lost 0 bases, the J end lost 0 bases, and 11 bases lay between the germline ends. The CDR3 runs to 16 residues. Germline CDR1 MNHEY, CDR2 SVGAGI. The CDR3 sequence is CASSYSGSGLNTEAFF. In nucleotides, the CDR3 is TGTGCCAGCAGTTACTCAGGTTCGGGCTTGAACACTGAAGCTTTCTTT.

This clonotype was observed many times. The chain links TRBV12-3 or TRBV12-4 to TRBJ1-1; no definite D call. The CDR3 has 15 residues. With 6 bases removed from V and 1 base from J, the gap between germline ends came to 15 bases. The CDR3, as DNA: TGTGCCAGCAGCCCAATCCGCACCCCGAACACTGAAGCTTTCTTT. It is translated as CASSPIRTPNTEAFF.

This clonotype was found a few times. The genes are TRBV24-1 and TRBJ2-3, with TRBD1 identical over 9 bases. J was trimmed by 2 bases and V by 5 bases; bases with no gene match: 7. In germline, CDR1 is KGHDR, CDR2 SFDVKD. The length of the CDR3 is 16 residues. In nucleotides, the CDR3 is TGTGCCACCAGTGCCGCGGGACAGGGTTACACAGATACGCAGTATTTT. Amino acids: CATSAAGQGYTDTQYF.

This clonotype was observed a few times. The chain employs TRBV18 and TRBJ2-5; weak D call: TRBD2 (7 bases). Looked up from germline, CDR1 is KGHSH and CDR2 is LQKENI. Trimming took 5 bases from V and 3 from J, leaving 22 bases between them. CDR3 length: 17 amino acids. The CDR3 sequence is CASSSSRIRGGKETQYF. CDR3 coding DNA: TGTGCCAGCTCATCGAGTCGGATAAGGGGGGGAAAAGAGACCCAGTACTTC.

The chain employs TRBV14 and TRBJ1-2, with 9 bases identical to TRBD1. Germline V gives CDR1 SGHDN, CDR2 FVKESK. After removal of 5 bases from V and 4 bases from J, the junction contained 5 bases not matched to a gene. CDR3 length: 14 amino acids. CDR3 sequence: CASSFGQGSYGYTF. The CDR3 coding sequence is TGTGCCAGCAGCTTCGGACAGGGGAGCTATGGCTACACCTTC. Using reference TRBV14 and TRBJ1-2 for the parts outside the CDR3, the full variable domain is EAGVTQFPSHSVIEKGQTVTLRCDPISGHDNLYWYRRVMGKEIKFLLHFVKESKQDESGMPNNRFLAERTGGTYSTLKVQPAELEDSGVYFCASSFGQGSYGYTFGSGTRLTVV.

This clonotype showed up just a few times. The gene calls are TRBV6-1 and TRBJ2-5; 7 positions match TRBD1. V lost 0 bases to trimming and J lost 3 bases; unmatched junction nucleotides: 4. The germline V gene has CDR1 MNHNS and CDR2 SASEGT. The CDR3 consists of 15 residues. The CDR3: CASSEAQGTEETQYF. DNA for the CDR3: TGTGCCAGCAGTGAAGCGCAGGGGACAGAAGAGACCCAGTACTTC.

This clonotype is medium-sized in the sample. CDR3 in DNA: TGTGCCATCAGTGAGTCAGGGAGAGACCAAGAGACCCAGTACTTC. It encodes CAISESGRDQETQYF. V is TRBV10-3 and J is TRBJ2-5; D might be TRBD2 (5 bases). Trimming cost V 0 bases and J 0 bases, with 8 bases left between them. The CDR3 totals 15 residues. In germline, CDR1 is ENHRY, CDR2 SYGVKD.

The chain employs TRBV5-1 and TRBJ2-5; TRBD1 matches 9 bases. J gave up 3 bases and V 5 bases, and 11 bases lay outside the gene matches. This CDR3 has 16 residues. Germline V gene sequence: CDR1 SGHRS, CDR2 YFSETQ. The CDR3, as DNA: TGCGCCAGCAGGATCAAACCCCGGGACAGGGAAGAGACCCAGTACTTC. This gives the protein CASRIKPRDREETQYF.

This clonotype was seen once. The rearrangement links TRBV6-4 to TRBJ2-2, with D perhaps TRBD1 (5 bases). V lost 5 bases, J lost 0 bases, and 13 bases lay in between. CDR1 is MRHNA and CDR2 is SNTAGT in the germline V gene. The length of the CDR3 is 16 residues. The CDR3 spells CASSLDRSANTGELFF. DNA for the CDR3: TGTGCCAGCAGTCTAGACAGAAGCGCGAACACCGGGGAGCTGTTTTTT.

The sample holds a few counts of this clonotype. The gene calls are TRBV3-1 and TRBJ1-6; no definite D call. V was pared by 3 bases and J by 7 bases, with 10 bases between. Germline CDR1 reads LGHDT; CDR2 reads YNNKEL (reference sequence). The CDR3 totals 14 residues. CDR3 DNA: TGTGCCAGCAGCCAGGGCGCCACGAATTCACCCCTCCACTTT. Protein product: CASSQGATNSPLHF.